This record covers a single TCR beta chain. The antigen is undetermined. V dropped 6 bases and J dropped 2 bases, with 14 bases sitting between them. Per the germline V gene, CDR1 is ENHRY and CDR2 is SYGVKD. The CDR3 has 14 residues. Sequenced by immunoSEQ multiplex PCR; TCRdb stores in-frame clones only, minus some. The table includes tens of thousands of clones, 91% detected once. The data stem from a study of Tregs in tolerant kidney transplant recipients. Study-level points and caveats: Biological reproducibility was not directly addressed, but technical replication error appeared minimal.

Mixed chimerism was transient after nonmyeloablative marrow transplants from related graft donors. Unstimulated Tregs (CD4+CD25+CD127-) and CD4+CD25- non-Tregs were sorted from PBMCs. The rearrangement links TRBV10-3 to TRBJ2-7; D is unclear. The receptor was isolated from a human patient who received a combined kidney and bone marrow transplant. Some T cells may trace back to the graft donor. Sequencing used CD4+ T cells from blood (PBMCs), obtained 24 months after the transplant. Written as DNA, the CDR3 is TGTGCCATCAGAAATGGGTCCCTAGCCTACGAGCAGTACTTC. This codes for CAIRNGSLAYEQYF.